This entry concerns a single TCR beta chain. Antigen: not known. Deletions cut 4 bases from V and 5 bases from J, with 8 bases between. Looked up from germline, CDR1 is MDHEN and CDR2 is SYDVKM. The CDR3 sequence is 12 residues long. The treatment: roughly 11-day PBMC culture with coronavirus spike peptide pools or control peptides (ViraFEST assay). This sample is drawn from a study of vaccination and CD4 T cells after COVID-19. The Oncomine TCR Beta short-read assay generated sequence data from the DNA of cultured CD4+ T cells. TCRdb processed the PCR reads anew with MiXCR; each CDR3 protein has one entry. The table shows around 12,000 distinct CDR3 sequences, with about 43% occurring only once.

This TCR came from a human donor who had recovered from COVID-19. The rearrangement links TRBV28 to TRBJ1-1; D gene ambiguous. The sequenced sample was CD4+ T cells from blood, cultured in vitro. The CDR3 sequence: CASSSANTEAFF. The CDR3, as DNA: TGTGCCAGCAGTTCCGCAAATACTGAAGCTTTCTTT.